This T cell receptor (beta chain) was sequenced for a study of spatial heterogeneity in lung cancer. TCRdb used MiXCR to reprocess the 5' RACE reads, holding one entry per CDR3 protein. The table includes about 5,000 distinct CDR3 sequences, less than 15% detected once. V was pared by 7 bases and J by 2 bases, with 17 bases between. The CDR3 covers 15 residues. Germline loops: CDR1 SGHVS, CDR2 FQNEAQ. This sample's time point: sample taken at primary tumor resection. Study-wide findings and caveats: Within tumors, counts of expanded alpha and beta TCRs tracked tumor mutation counts.

This clonotype is deemed medium-sized (0.01 to 0.1%). The antigen remains unidentified. This rearrangement joins TRBV7-8 to TRBJ1-1; weak D call: TRBD1 (6 bases). The sample consisted of lung tumor tissue, taken at surgery. This TCR was recovered from a female donor with early-stage non-small cell lung cancer. This chain's CDR3 is CASILLRGANTEAFF. DNA of the CDR3: TGTGCCAGCATCCTGCTTCGGGGGGCTAACACTGAAGCTTTCTTT.